This TCR beta chain comes out of a study of T-cell reconstitution after alpha-beta-depleted transplantation in children. Findings of the study overall: In some patients, recipient T cells and intrathymic progenitors surviving conditioning explained high day-60 diversity. Reportedly, alpha-beta T cells present about two months post-transplant originated from several hundred expanded clones of graft origin. The main origin of T-cell counts and diversity one year after transplant was newly produced T cells.

About this clonotype itself: Its matching antigen is unknown.

The TCRbeta library incorporated unique molecular identifiers. TCRdb passed the PCR reads through MiXCR, listing each CDR3 protein once. The sample carries fewer than 550,000 distinct CDR3 sequences, about a sixth recorded once. Trimming removed 0 bases from V and 3 bases from J; junction bases left unmatched: 3. The CDR3 length is 16 residues. Germline V gene data show CDR1 as MGHRA and CDR2 as YSYEKL. The TCR sequence derives from a boy under three years old who had a stem cell transplant for Wiskott-Aldrich syndrome, so the T cells may come from the graft donor. This chain links TRBV4-1 with TRBJ2-2, with TRBD1 identical over 8 bases. The specimen was PBMCs, mostly from graft donor cells, collected 360 days after TCRalphabeta/CD19-depleted stem cell transplant. The DNA for the CDR3 is TGCGCCAGCAGCCAAGAGACAGGGGAATACACCGGGGAGCTGTTTTTT. This translates into CASSQETGEYTGELFF.